This T cell receptor (beta chain) was identified during a study of T-cell reconstitution after alpha-beta-depleted transplantation in children. Study-wide results and caveats: A year had passed since transplant, and T-cell counts and diversity by then came mostly from newly produced T cells. Some patients showed high day-60 TCRbeta diversity, which derived from surviving recipient T cells and thymic progenitors. Several hundred expanded graft clones reportedly gave rise to the alpha-beta T cells present about two months after transplant.

V lost 7 bases and J 6 bases, leaving 13 bases between the germline ends. This CDR3 spans 13 amino acids. Unique molecular identifiers were used to barcode this TCRbeta library. TCRdb called the PCR reads again in MiXCR, with one record for every CDR3 protein. This sample has 65,000 to 75,000 distinct CDR3 sequences, with 4.9% found just once. This clonotype appeared many times. What it binds is unknown. The starting material was PBMCs, mostly from graft donor cells, obtained 180 days after TCRalphabeta/CD19-depleted stem cell transplant. The source of this sequence is a boy younger than two who had a stem cell transplant for acute myeloid leukemia, so the T cells may come from the graft donor. J is TRBJ1-5 and V is TRBV12-3 or TRBV12-4; tentative D call: TRBD1 (5 bases). CDR3 sequence reads: CASTPGMSQPQHF. The DNA of the CDR3 is TGTGCCAGCACCCCAGGGATGTCTCAGCCCCAGCATTTT.